This T cell receptor (beta chain) was captured in a study of T-cell reconstitution after alpha-beta-depleted transplantation in children. In regard to this clonotype: The antigen is not known.

This CDR3 spans 16 amino acids. The V end lost 4 bases, the J end lost 6 bases, and 22 bases lay between the germline ends. Germline V gene lookup returns CDR1 MGHRA and CDR2 YSYEKL. Broader study findings: Among T cells one year after transplant, newly produced cells accounted for most counts and diversity. Some patients showed high day-60 TCRbeta diversity, which derived from surviving recipient T cells and thymic progenitors. By about two months after transplant, alpha-beta T cells reportedly arose from several hundred graft clones that had expanded.

During its preparation, the TCRbeta library received unique molecular identifiers. One entry per CDR3 protein, called by TCRdb with MiXCR from the PCR reads. The sample shows fewer than 250,000 distinct CDR3 sequences, around 7.5% of them seen only once. The material sequenced was PBMCs, mostly from graft donor cells, taken 180 days after TCRalphabeta/CD19-depleted stem cell transplant. The TCR was taken from a male patient younger than 18 who had a stem cell transplant for acute lymphoblastic leukemia, so the T cells may come from the graft donor. The chain couples TRBV4-1 to TRBJ2-7; D may be TRBD2 (7 bases). The CDR3 DNA is TGCGCCAGCAGCCCCTCCTGGCGGGAGAAAGGGGGCGAGCAGTACTTC. This sequence encodes CASSPSWREKGGEQYF.